This T cell receptor beta chain was profiled in a study of graft-versus-host responses after intestinal transplantation. Across the whole study: Recipients were given multivisceral, liver-intestinal, or isolated intestinal transplants. Recipients were all induced with anti-thymocyte globulin, then given tacrolimus and steroids for roughly three years.

Study findings and constraints: Recipient marrow contained GvH clones, some of which appeared first in ileum or blood. Early post-transplant declines in HvG were associated with peak levels of circulating GvH clones.

Per germline, CDR1 MDHEN and CDR2 SYDVKM. Between the trimmed V and J ends, which lost 7 bases and 1 base, there was a span of 11 bases. This CDR3 is 14 amino acids long. Details on this clone: Its specificity is not known.

Data came from immunoSEQ multiplex PCR; TCRdb stores just in-frame clones and leaves some out. The repertoire includes nearly 90,000 clones, around 83% of them detected once, and about a sixth sits in the top ten. The chain links TRBV28 to TRBJ2-1, with a weak D call TRBD2 (5 bases). Specimen: unstimulated CD8+ T cells sorted from spleen or lymph node cells, collected before intestinal transplant. This receptor was identified in a human donor who received an intestinal transplant. The CDR3 spells CASTRGLSYNEQFF. In DNA form, the CDR3 reads TGTGCCAGCACCCGGGGATTATCCTACAATGAGCAGTTCTTC.